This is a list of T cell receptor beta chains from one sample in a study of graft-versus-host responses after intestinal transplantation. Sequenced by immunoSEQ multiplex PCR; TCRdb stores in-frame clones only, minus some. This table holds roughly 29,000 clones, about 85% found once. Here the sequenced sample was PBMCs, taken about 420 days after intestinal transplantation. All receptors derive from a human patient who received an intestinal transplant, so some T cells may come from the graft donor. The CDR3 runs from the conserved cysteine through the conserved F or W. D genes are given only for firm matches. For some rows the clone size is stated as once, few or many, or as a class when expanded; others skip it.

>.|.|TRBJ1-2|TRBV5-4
TGTGCCAGCAGCCCGCAGGAAATTCGGGGCTACACCTTC
CASSPQEIRGYTF
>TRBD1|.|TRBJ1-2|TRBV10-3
TGTGCCATCAGGACTTCAGGGGGGAACTATGGCTACACCTTC
CAIRTSGGNYGYTF
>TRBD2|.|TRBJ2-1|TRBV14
TGTGCCAGCAGCCTTAACCTCGGGACTAGCGGGTTGAATGAGCAGTTCTTC
CASSLNLGTSGLNEQFF
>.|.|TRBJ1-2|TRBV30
TGTGCCTGGAGCCAACGGGTCCCTGGCTACACCTTC
CAWSQRVPGYTF
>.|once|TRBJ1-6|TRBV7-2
TGTGCCAGCACCCTTAACTGGGGGGGAGGGTCACCCCTCCACTTT
CASTLNWGGGSPLHF
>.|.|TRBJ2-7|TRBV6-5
TGTGCCAGCAGTGGGGGAGGTTCGAGCTCCTACGAGCAGTACTTC
CASSGGGSSSYEQYF
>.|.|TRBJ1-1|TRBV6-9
TGTGCCAGCAGTGATGCGAACACTGAAGCTTTCTTT
CASSDANTEAFF
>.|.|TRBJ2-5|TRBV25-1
TGTGCCAGCAGTGAATGGGTGACAGGCGGAGAGACCCAGTACTTC
CASSEWVTGGETQYF
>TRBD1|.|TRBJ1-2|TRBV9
TGTGCCAGCAGCGTGGTGTCCGGGGGACAGGGTAGATTCCCAAATGGCTACACCTTC
CASSVVSGGQGRFPNGYTF
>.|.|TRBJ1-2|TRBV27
TGTGCCAGCGCCCTGGGGGGGGGATCGGGCGGCTACACCTTC
CASALGGGSGGYTF
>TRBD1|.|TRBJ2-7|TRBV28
TGTGCCAGCAGTCTAACAGGGGGGATTTCCTACGAGCAGTACTTC
CASSLTGGISYEQYF
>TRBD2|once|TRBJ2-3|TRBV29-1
TGCAGCGTTGGGGGGACTAGCGGAATCACAGATACGCAGTATTTT
CSVGGTSGITDTQYF
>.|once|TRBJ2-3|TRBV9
TGTGCCAGCAGCCCAATCGTCACTAGTCAAGATACGCAGTATTTT
CASSPIVTSQDTQYF
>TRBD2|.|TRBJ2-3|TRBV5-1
TGCGCCAGCAGCTTTAGACTAGCGGGGAGCACAGATACGCAGTATTTT
CASSFRLAGSTDTQYF
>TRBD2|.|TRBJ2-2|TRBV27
TGTGCCAGCAGTGTGAGCGGGAGGGGGACCGGGGAGCTGTTTTTT
CASSVSGRGTGELFF
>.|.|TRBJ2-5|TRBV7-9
TGTGCCAGCAGCCAACCCCACCCGGTCGGAGAGACCCAGTACTTC
CASSQPHPVGETQYF
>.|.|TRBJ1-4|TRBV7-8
TGTGCCAGCAGCCCCCGGACGGATGAAAAACTGTTTTTT
CASSPRTDEKLFF
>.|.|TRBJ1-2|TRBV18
TGTGCCAGCTCACCAGACATGCAAGGGGACGATGGCTACACCTTC
CASSPDMQGDDGYTF